These T cell receptor beta chains were read from a single sample in a study of beta chain features in type 1 diabetes. The repertoire was sequenced with immunoSEQ multiplex PCR; TCRdb's copy has only in-frame clones and lacks some. The sample records about 260,000 clones, about 20% being singletons. The sequenced material came from naive CD4+ T cells from blood. All receptors derive from a woman in her 40s with type 1 diabetes. CDR3s leave out the opening cysteine and the closing phenylalanine or tryptophan. The D gene is left open where the match is weak.

TRBV11-1,.,ASRAAQGNTEAF
TRBV11-3,.,ASSQSGQETQY
TRBV25-1,TRBD1,ASSSRLGGDGDTQY
TRBV6-5,.,ASSYSFSSTDTQY
TRBV14,.,ASSQTWNYGYT
TRBV9,.,ASSAETGYEKLF
TRBV18,TRBD1,ASSPPDREGYT
TRBV7-2,TRBD2,ASTTWGGETQY
TRBV5-1,.,ASSLATSSTDTQY
TRBV2,TRBD1,ASSRIGTDYEQY
TRBV5-1,.,ASSLVEGGGEQY